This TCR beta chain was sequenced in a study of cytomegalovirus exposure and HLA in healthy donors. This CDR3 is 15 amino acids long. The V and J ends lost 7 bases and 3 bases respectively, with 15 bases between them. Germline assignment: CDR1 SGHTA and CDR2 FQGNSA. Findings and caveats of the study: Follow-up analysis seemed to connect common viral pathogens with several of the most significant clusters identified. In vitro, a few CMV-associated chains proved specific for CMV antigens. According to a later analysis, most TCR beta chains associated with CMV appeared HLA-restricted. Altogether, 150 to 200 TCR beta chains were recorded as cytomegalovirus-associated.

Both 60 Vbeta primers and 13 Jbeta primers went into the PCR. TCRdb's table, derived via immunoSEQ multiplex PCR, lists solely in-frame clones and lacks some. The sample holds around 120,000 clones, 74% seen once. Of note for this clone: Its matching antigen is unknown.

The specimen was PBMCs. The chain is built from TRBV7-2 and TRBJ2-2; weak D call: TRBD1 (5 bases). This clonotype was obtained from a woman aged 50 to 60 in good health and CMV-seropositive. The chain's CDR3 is CASIQTATYTGELFF. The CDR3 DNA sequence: TGTGCCAGCATCCAGACAGCTACCTACACCGGGGAGCTGTTTTTT.